This T cell receptor beta chain was retrieved from a study of T cell repertoires in cytomegalovirus infection. In its sample, this clonotype was seen many times. One entry per CDR3 protein results from TCRdb running MiXCR on the reads. Among around 450,000 distinct CDR3 sequences listed, about 10% were seen once. V dropped 4 bases and J dropped 0 bases, with 10 bases sitting between them. CDR3 size: 15 residues. The germline gives CDR1 MGHRA, CDR2 YSYEKL. The sequence was obtained from a human donor in good health (CMV status not recorded). Some clones in this sample may be carry-over from other donors' samples. Input material: PBMCs. The V and J genes are TRBV4-1 and TRBJ2-4; the D is unclear. Here the CDR3 reads CASSPGYLAKNIQYF. CDR3 in DNA: TGCGCCAGCAGCCCAGGTTATCTAGCCAAAAACATTCAGTACTTC.